This T cell receptor (beta chain) was identified during a study of cytomegalovirus exposure and HLA in healthy donors. As for the study in general: The roughly 120 validation repertoires, a later analysis reported, used the same platform as the approximately 700 first-cohort repertoires.

Sequenced by immunoSEQ multiplex PCR; TCRdb stores in-frame clones only, minus some. The sample has some 250,000 clones, nearly 90% seen once. V trimming: 4 bases; J trimming: 1 base; junction bases outside the gene matches: 10. The germline V gene encodes CDR1 SGHRS and CDR2 YFSETQ. The CDR3 spans 16 residues. Turning to this clone: The antigen is undetermined.

General observations from the study: Cytomegalovirus-associated TCR beta chains were listed, numbering some 170. There were a few CMV-associated chains whose specificity for CMV antigens was confirmed in vitro. In the roughly 120 validation repertoires, a later analysis found that first-cohort TCR clusters tended to co-occur.

V gene TRBV5-1 combines with J gene TRBJ1-1, with 7 bases fitting TRBD1. Material: PBMCs. The receptor's source is a woman under 30 in good health and CMV-seronegative. CDR3 residues: CASSPRQGWPNTEAFF. Here the CDR3 DNA reads TGCGCCAGCAGCCCCCGACAGGGATGGCCGAACACTGAAGCTTTCTTT.